The clone carrying this TCR beta chain has a handful of counts. The antigen is undetermined. These data come from a study of CD8+ T cells in alopecia areata. Documented treatment: oral pan-JAK inhibitor, 5-10 mg twice daily. As part of sample collection, lesional scalp punch biopsies and peripheral blood were taken from alopecia areata patients. The sorting of PBMCs gave CD4+ and CD8+ T cells. Sequencing relied on a cDNA template that was reverse transcribed from extracted RNA. Libraries were prepared by immunoSEQ multiplex PCR; TCRdb keeps only in-frame clonotypes and omits some of them. Of 150,000 to 200,000 clones listed, approximately 61% were seen once; the top ten hold approximately 0.97%. Trimming cost V 4 bases and J 7 bases, with 8 bases left between them. Germline lookup yields CDR1 SQVTM and CDR2 ANQGSEA. The CDR3 consists of 12 residues. Study-wide points: Patients shared TCRs less clearly than mice did, possibly owing to HLA.

Specimen: CD4+ T cells sorted from blood, collected at week 24, from a patient treated with tofacitinib. The chain couples TRBV29-1 to TRBJ1-6; D gene unclear. The sequence was obtained from a human donor with alopecia areata. The CDR3 protein is CSVGEQNSPLHF. The CDR3 DNA is TGCAGCGTTGGGGAACAGAATTCACCCCTCCACTTT. The variable domain in full, completed from reference TRBV29-1 and TRBJ1-6, reads SAVISQKPSRDICQRGTSLTIQCQVDSQVTMMFWYRQQPGQSLTLIATANQGSEATYESGFVIDKFPISRPNLTFSTLTVSNMSPEDSSIYLCSVGEQNSPLHFGNGTRLTVT.